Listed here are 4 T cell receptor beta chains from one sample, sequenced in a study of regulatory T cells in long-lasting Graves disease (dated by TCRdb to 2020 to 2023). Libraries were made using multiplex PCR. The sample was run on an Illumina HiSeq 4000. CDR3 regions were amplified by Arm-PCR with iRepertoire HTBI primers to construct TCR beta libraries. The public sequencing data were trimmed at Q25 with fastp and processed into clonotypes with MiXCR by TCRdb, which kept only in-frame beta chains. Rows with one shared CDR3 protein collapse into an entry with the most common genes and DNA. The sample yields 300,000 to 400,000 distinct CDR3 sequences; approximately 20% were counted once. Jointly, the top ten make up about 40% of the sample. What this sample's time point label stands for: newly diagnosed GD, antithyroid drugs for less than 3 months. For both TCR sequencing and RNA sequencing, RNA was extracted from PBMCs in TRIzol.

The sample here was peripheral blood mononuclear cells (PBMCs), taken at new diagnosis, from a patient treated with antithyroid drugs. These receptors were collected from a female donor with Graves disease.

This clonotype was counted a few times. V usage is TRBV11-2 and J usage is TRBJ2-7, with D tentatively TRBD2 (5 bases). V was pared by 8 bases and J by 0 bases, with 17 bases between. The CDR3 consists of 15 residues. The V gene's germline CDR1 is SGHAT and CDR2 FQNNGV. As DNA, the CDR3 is TGTGCCAGCCGACCGGACTCGGAAGCCTCCTACGAGCAGTACTTC. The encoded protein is CASRPDSEASYEQYF.

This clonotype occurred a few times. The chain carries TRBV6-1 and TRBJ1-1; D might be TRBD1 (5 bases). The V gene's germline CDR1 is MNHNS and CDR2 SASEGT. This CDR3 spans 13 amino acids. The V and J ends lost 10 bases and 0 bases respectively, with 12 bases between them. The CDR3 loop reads CATRQTLNTEAFF. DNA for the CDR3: TGTGCCACCAGACAGACCTTGAACACTGAAGCTTTCTTT.

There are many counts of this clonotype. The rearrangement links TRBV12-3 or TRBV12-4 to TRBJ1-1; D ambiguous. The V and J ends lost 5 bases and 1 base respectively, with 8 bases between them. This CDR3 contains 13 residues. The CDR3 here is CASSLITNTEAFF. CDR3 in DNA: TGTGCCAGCAGTCTCATAACGAACACTGAAGCTTTCTTT.

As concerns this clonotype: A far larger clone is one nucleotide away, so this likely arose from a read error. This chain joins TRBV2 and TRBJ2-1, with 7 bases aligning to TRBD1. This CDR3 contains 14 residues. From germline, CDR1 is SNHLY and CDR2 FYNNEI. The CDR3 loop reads CATSYGIGQEKQFF. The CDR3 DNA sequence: TGTGCCACCAGTTATGGGATCGGACAGGAGAAGCAGTTCTTC.